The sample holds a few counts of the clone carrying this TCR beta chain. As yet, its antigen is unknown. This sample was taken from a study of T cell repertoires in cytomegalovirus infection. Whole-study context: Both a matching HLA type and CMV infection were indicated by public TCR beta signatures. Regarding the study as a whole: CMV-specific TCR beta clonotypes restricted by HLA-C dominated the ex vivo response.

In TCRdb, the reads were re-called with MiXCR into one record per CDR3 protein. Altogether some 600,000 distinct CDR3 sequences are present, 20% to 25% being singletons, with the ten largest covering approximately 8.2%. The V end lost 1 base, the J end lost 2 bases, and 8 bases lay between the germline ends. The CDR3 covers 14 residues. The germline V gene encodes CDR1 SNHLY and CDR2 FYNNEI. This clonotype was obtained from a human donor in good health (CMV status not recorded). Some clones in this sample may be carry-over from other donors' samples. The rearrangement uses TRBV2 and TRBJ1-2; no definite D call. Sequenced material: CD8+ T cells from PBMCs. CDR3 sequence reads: CASSEVGENYGYTF. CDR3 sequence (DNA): TGTGCCAGCAGTGAAGTTGGGGAGAACTATGGCTACACCTTC.